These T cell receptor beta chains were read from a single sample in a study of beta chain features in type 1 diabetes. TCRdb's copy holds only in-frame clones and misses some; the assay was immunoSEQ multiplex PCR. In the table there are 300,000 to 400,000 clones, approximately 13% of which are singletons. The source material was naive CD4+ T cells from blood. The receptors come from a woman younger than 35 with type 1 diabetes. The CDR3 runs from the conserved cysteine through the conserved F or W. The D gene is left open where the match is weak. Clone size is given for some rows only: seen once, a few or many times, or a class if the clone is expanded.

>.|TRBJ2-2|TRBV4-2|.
TGTGCCAGCAGCCCCCAGAGGGGGGAGCTGTTTTTT
CASSPQRGELFF
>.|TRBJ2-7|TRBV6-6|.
TGTGCCAGCAGTTACTCAGGGGTGAGCACCTACGAGCAGTACTTC
CASSYSGVSTYEQYF
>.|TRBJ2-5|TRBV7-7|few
TGTGCCAGCAGCCCCAATACTCGAACGGGGGAGACCCAGTACTTC
CASSPNTRTGETQYF
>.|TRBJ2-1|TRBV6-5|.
TGTGCCAGCAGTGAGCCTAGAAGTCAGTTCTTC
CASSEPRSQFF
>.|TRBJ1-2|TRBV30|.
TGTGCCTGGAGCGCTAACTATGGCTACACCTTC
CAWSANYGYTF
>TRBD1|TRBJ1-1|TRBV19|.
TGTGCCAGTAGGGAGATGACAGGGGGCGGCACTGAAGCTTTCTTT
CASREMTGGGTEAFF
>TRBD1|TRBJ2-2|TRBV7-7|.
TGTGCCAGCAGCACCGGGGGGACAGGGCCCACCGGGGAGCTGTTTTTT
CASSTGGTGPTGELFF
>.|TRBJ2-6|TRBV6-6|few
TGTGCCAGCAGTTTGGGGCACTCTGGGGCCAACGTCCTGACTTTC
CASSLGHSGANVLTF
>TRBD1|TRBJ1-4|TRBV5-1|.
TGCGCCAGCAGCACCGGGACAGCCAATGAAAAACTGTTTTTT
CASSTGTANEKLFF
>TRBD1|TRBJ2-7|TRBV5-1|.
TGCGCCAGCAGCCCCGGGACAGGGGGCAACGAGCAGTACTTC
CASSPGTGGNEQYF
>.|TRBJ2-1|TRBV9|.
TGTGCCAGCAGCGTAGGAAACTCCGACAATGAGCAGTTCTTC
CASSVGNSDNEQFF
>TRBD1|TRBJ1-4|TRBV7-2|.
TGTGCCAGCAGCTTATTGGTCGGACAGGGTCCTGAAAAACTGTTTTTT
CASSLLVGQGPEKLFF
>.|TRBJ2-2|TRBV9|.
TGTGCCAGCAGCCCTGGACAGACCGGGGAGCTGTTTTTT
CASSPGQTGELFF
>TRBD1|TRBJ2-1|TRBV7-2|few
TGTGCCAGCAGGGCCCTGGGACAGATCAATGAGCAGTTCTTC
CASRALGQINEQFF
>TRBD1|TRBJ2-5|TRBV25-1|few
TGTGCCAGCAGTGAATCAAGACAGGGGAAAGAGACCCAGTACTTC
CASSESRQGKETQYF
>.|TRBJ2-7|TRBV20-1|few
TGCAGTGCTGCGGGATCCTACGAGCAGTACTTC
CSAAGSYEQYF
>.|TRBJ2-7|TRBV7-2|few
TGTGCCAGCAGCTTATCAGCGCCCCCCTACGAGCAGTACTTC
CASSLSAPPYEQYF
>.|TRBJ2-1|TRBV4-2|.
TGTGCCAGCAGCCAAGGTGCGGAGGGGAATGAGCAGTTCTTC
CASSQGAEGNEQFF
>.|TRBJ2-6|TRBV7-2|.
TGTGCCAGCAGTTTATCCGGGACATACTTCTCTGGGGCCAACGTCCTGACTTTC
CASSLSGTYFSGANVLTF
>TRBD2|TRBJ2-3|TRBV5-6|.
TGTGCCAGCAGCACACTCACACAACGTGGGCGAGCGGGGGAAGATACGCAGTATTTT
CASSTLTQRGRAGEDTQYF